This TCR beta chain derives from a study of cytomegalovirus exposure and HLA in healthy donors. About this clone itself: What it binds is unknown.

Profiled with immunoSEQ multiplex PCR; TCRdb holds only in-frame clones, not every one. The table shows over 200,000 clones, with 80% to 95% occurring only once. General study findings and limits: The tendency of first-cohort TCR clusters to co-occur in the 120 or so validation repertoires was the finding of a later analysis. Rarity held for most TCR sequences, but there were some public TCRs that occurred in many donors. Listed as cytomegalovirus-associated were about 160 TCR beta chains. Cytomegalovirus status was reportedly diagnosed by the classifier with high specificity and sensitivity.

Sequencing was done on a sample of PBMCs. The TCR sequence derives from a woman aged 25 to 39 in good health and CMV-seronegative.

CDR3 coding DNA: TGTGCCAGCAGCCAAATGGGGGGAGATACGCAGTATTTT. Its translation: CASSQMGGDTQYF. The rearrangement uses TRBV7-9 and TRBJ2-3; possibly TRBD2 for D (6 bases). Trimming took off 5 bases at V and 5 bases at J, with 11 bases between the two ends. Germline CDR1 SEHNR, CDR2 FQNEAQ (reference sequence). The CDR3 has 13 amino acids.